This record covers a single T cell receptor (beta chain). Its specificity is not known. Primed by a sample-barcoded 5' primer and a J-beta primer mix, a second PCR proceeded for about 7 to 12 cycles. Every cDNA molecule carried a tag from a template-switch adaptor bearing 12 random nucleotides. TCRdb reprocessed the 5' RACE reads with MiXCR, giving one entry per CDR3 protein. Of about 1.8 million distinct CDR3 sequences listed, about 50% are singletons. Germline V gene sequence: CDR1 SGHRS, CDR2 YFSETQ. CDR3 size: 15 residues. The V end lost 1 base, the J end lost 8 bases, and 16 bases lay between the germline ends. The data belong to a study of blood T cells in healthy people across ages. The overall study: Roughly one uniquely barcoded beta molecule per two T cells was captured.

Study outcomes and limitations: A strong correlation between TCR beta diversity and naive T cell percentage was seen. Researchers said unsorted PBMCs prevented a conclusive naive versus antigen-experienced comparison.

The material sequenced was blood. V and J are TRBV5-1 and TRBJ2-1; no definite D call. This sequence was found in a woman aged 40 to 49 in good health. In DNA, the CDR3 is TGCGCCAGCAGCTTGACGGGTACTACGTGGTATGAGCAGTTCTTC. This translates into CASSLTGTTWYEQFF. Variable domain in full (rest from reference TRBV5-1 and TRBJ2-1): KAGVTQTPRYLIKTRGQQVTLSCSPISGHRSVSWYQQTPGQGLQFLFEYFSETQRNKGNFPGRFSGRQFSNSRSEMNVSTLELGDSALYLCASSLTGTTWYEQFFGPGTRLTVL.